These 28 T cell receptor beta chains were sequenced from one sample in a study of shared clonotypes between healthy human individuals (dated by TCRdb to the early 2020s). To prepare the library, the immunoSEQ multiplex PCR assay was applied. This immuneACCESS table, as held by TCRdb, lists in-frame sequences with V and J called but not all clones. Of the missing ones, under half trace to an unresolved V gene in checked studies; the others have no known cause. Here the sample has about 2.1 million clones; 90% to 95% occur a single time. The top ten clones comprise more than 1.5% of the sample. CD8 naive samples were CD45RO-negative cells positively selected for CCR7, giving a CD45RA+CCR7+ population that excluded TemRA cells. Sequencing was performed on naive CD8+ T cells from PBMCs. The cell subset or site label, as the study defines it: CD45RA+CCR7+. These receptors were obtained from a man in his late teens or twenties in good health. Some clones in this sample may be carry-over from other donors' samples.

This chain connects TRBV9 to TRBJ2-1, with D possibly being TRBD2 (7 bases). CDR1 and CDR2 (germline): SGDLS, YYNGEE. The germline V and J ends were trimmed by 7 bases and 0 bases, with 11 bases remaining between them. The CDR3 sequence is 14 residues long. CDR3 nucleotides: TGTGCCAGCGGGGGCGGGAGCTCCTACAATGAGCAGTTCTTC. This codes for CASGGGSSYNEQFF.

On this clone itself: Other DNA sequences of this sample code for an identical CDR3. The CDR3 loop reads CASSFGTGDGYTF. The CDR3 coding sequence is TGTGCCAGCAGTTTTGGGACAGGGGATGGCTACACCTTC. The V call is TRBV27, the J call TRBJ1-2, with TRBD1 matching 10 bases. This CDR3 comprises 13 residues. J lost 6 bases, V lost 3 bases, and 1 base had no gene match. In germline, CDR1 is MNHEY, CDR2 SMNVEV (reference sequence).

V is TRBV9 and J is TRBJ2-7; TRBD1 or TRBD2 may be the D gene (6 bases each). The CDR3 covers 18 residues. Germline V gene lookup returns CDR1 SGDLS and CDR2 YYNGEE. Trimming took 5 bases from V and 3 from J, leaving 27 bases between them. The CDR3 reads CASSGRSVGGPPDYEQYF. The CDR3 DNA reads TGTGCCAGCAGTGGTAGGAGTGTTGGGGGGCCCCCCGACTACGAGCAGTACTTC.

The CDR3 region has the DNA TGTGCCACCAGCAATCCGACTAGCGGGGACACAGATACGCAGTATTTT. As protein: CATSNPTSGDTDTQYF. V gene TRBV15 combines with J gene TRBJ2-3; 11 bases agree with TRBD2. Germline-derived CDR1 and CDR2 are LNHNV and YYDKDF (reference sequence). V dropped 4 bases and J dropped 2; count of bases not matched to a gene: 5. The CDR3 is 16 amino acids.

Regarding this clone: The identical CDR3 is also encoded by other nucleotide sequences in the sample. The V gene is TRBV27, the J gene TRBJ2-7; 7 nucleotides match TRBD2. Germline V gene sequence: CDR1 MNHEY, CDR2 SMNVEV (reference sequence). The CDR3 loop spans 14 amino acids. The junction had 5 bases not matched to a gene; V was cut back by 2 bases and J by 4 bases. The CDR3 region is CASSLEGSGYEQYF. For the CDR3, the DNA is TGTGCCAGCAGTTTAGAGGGTAGCGGGTACGAGCAGTACTTC.

The rearrangement links TRBV28 to TRBJ2-3, with a weak D call TRBD1 (7 bases). V dropped 5 bases and J dropped 2 bases, with 14 bases sitting between them. The CDR3 totals 15 residues. Germline-derived CDR1 and CDR2 are MDHEN and SYDVKM. DNA for the CDR3: TGTGCCAGCAGTCACAGGGGAGGATCCACAGATACGCAGTATTTT. Amino acid sequence: CASSHRGGSTDTQYF.

The genes are TRBV5-1 and TRBJ1-4; D gene unclear. The CDR3 is 17 residues long. Germline CDR1 is SGHRS and CDR2 is YFSETQ. V lost 0 bases to trimming and J lost 0 bases, with 12 bases between them. For the CDR3, the DNA is TGCGCCAGCAGCTTGGCCGACGTACGGGCAACTAATGAAAAACTGTTTTTT. Amino acids: CASSLADVRATNEKLFF.

The chain carries TRBV11-2 and TRBJ1-3; the match to TRBD1 covers 7 bases. There are 15 residues in the CDR3. CDR1 and CDR2 (germline): SGHAT, FQNNGV. J was trimmed by 3 bases and V by 5 bases; bases with no gene match: 7. The CDR3 nucleotides read TGTGCCAGCAGCCTTTGGTCAGGGGGTGGAAACACCATATATTTT. Residues: CASSLWSGGGNTIYF.

This clone was picked up one time. The chain has TRBV28 and TRBJ2-1; 10 bases align to TRBD2. The CDR3 totals 18 residues. CDR1 and CDR2 from the germline V gene are MDHEN and SYDVKM. The J segment lost 0 bases and the V segment lost 4 bases, leaving 9 bases of the junction unmatched. CDR3 DNA: TGTGCCAGCAGTTGTTACGGACTAGCGGACTGCTCCTACAATGAGCAGTTCTTC. Encoded protein: CASSCYGLADCSYNEQFF.

As concerns this clone: Other DNA sequences in the same sample also yield this CDR3. V is TRBV28 and J is TRBJ1-1; the D is unclear. The length of the CDR3 is 14 residues. Trimming took off 3 bases at V and 0 bases at J, with 8 bases between the two ends. Germline V gene lookup returns CDR1 MDHEN and CDR2 SYDVKM. DNA for the CDR3: TGTGCCAGCAGTTTGGTCAGCCTGAACACTGAAGCTTTCTTT. Translating gives CASSLVSLNTEAFF.

On this clone: The sample has other DNA sequences that encode this CDR3 too. The V call is TRBV7-9, the J call TRBJ1-5; D is ambiguous. Per germline, CDR1 SEHNR and CDR2 FQNEAQ (reference sequence). V lost 5 bases to trimming and J lost 4 bases, with 6 bases between them. The CDR3 loop spans 12 amino acids. CDR3: CASSPSNQPQHF. The CDR3 nucleotides read TGTGCCAGCAGCCCGAGTAATCAGCCCCAGCATTTT.

J is TRBJ2-3 and V is TRBV28; 7 nucleotides line up with TRBD2. CDR1 and CDR2 (germline): MDHEN, SYDVKM. The J segment lost 4 bases and the V segment lost 2 bases, leaving 12 bases of the junction unmatched. The CDR3 runs 17 residues. The CDR3 DNA sequence: TGTGCCAGCAGTTTACTAACTGGTAGCGGGTCCCCAGATACGCAGTATTTT. This gives the protein CASSLLTGSGSPDTQYF.

This sequence joins TRBV7-9 and TRBJ2-5, with TRBD1 as a possible D gene (6 bases). Germline V gene sequence: CDR1 SEHNR, CDR2 FQNEAQ (reference sequence). The CDR3 covers 12 residues. Deletions cut 5 bases from V and 5 bases from J, with 9 bases between. The CDR3 region has the DNA TGTGCCAGCAGCAACAGGGAGGAGACCCAGTACTTC. This gives the protein CASSNREETQYF.

The V gene is TRBV6-5, the J gene TRBJ2-5; D perhaps matches TRBD2 (7 bases). V lost 5 bases to trimming and J lost 6 bases, with 19 bases between them. The CDR3 covers 15 residues. From germline, CDR1 is MNHEY and CDR2 SVGAGI. CDR3 nucleotides: TGTGCCAGCAGTACCTGGGGGGGCGCCGAGCAGACCCAGTACTTC. It encodes CASSTWGGAEQTQYF.

The chain is built from TRBV7-2 and TRBJ2-1, with 8 bases aligning to TRBD2. This CDR3 contains 12 residues. The J segment lost 14 bases and the V segment lost 2 bases, leaving 5 bases of the junction unmatched. Germline V gene lookup returns CDR1 SGHTA and CDR2 FQGNSA. The chain's CDR3 is CASSLLPGGEFF. DNA of the CDR3: TGTGCCAGCAGCTTATTACCGGGAGGGGAGTTCTTC.

The V call is TRBV4-1, the J call TRBJ2-1, with 7 positions matching TRBD2. CDR1 and CDR2 from the germline V gene are MGHRA and YSYEKL. V lost 4 bases and J lost 7; bases outside the gene matches: 7. This CDR3 region has 14 residues. Written as DNA, the CDR3 is TGCGCCAGCAGCCGGGTTCGGGGAGGGAATGAGCAGTTCTTC. Protein product: CASSRVRGGNEQFF.

This clone showed up just once. The V and J genes are TRBV5-8 and TRBJ2-5; D gene unclear. CDR1 is SGHTS, CDR2 YDEGEE, per germline. V was trimmed by 3 bases and J by 5 bases, leaving 14 bases between them. The CDR3 runs 14 residues. CDR3 nucleotides: TGTGCCAGCAGCTACGATCCAGCGCCCGAGACCCAGTACTTC. It encodes CASSYDPAPETQYF.

This clone was seen a single time. This chain uses TRBV18 with TRBJ2-1; 9 bases line up with TRBD1. CDR3 length equals 15 residues. V lost 0 bases, J lost 3 bases, and 0 bases stayed unmatched. The V gene's germline CDR1 is KGHSH and CDR2 LQKENI. The CDR3 region has the DNA TGTGCCAGCTCACCACCGACAGGGGGCTACAATGAGCAGTTCTTC. It translates to CASSPPTGGYNEQFF.

The gene calls are TRBV28 and TRBJ1-5, with 8 bases fitting TRBD1. The CDR3 length is 13 residues. Looked up from germline, CDR1 is MDHEN and CDR2 is SYDVKM. Trimming took 4 bases from V and 7 from J; bases not matched to a gene: 3. As DNA, the CDR3 is TGTGCCAGCAGTTCCCACAGGGGGCAGCCCCAGCATTTT. This translates into CASSSHRGQPQHF.

The CDR3: CASSDIATGENEQYF. The CDR3 DNA sequence: TGTGCCAGCAGCGATATAGCGACAGGGGAAAACGAGCAGTACTTC. The J gene is TRBJ2-7, the V gene TRBV7-9, with TRBD1 matching over 8 bases. Per germline, CDR1 SEHNR and CDR2 FQNEAQ (reference sequence). This CDR3 comprises 15 residues. Trimming at V came to 5 bases and at J to 5 bases, leaving 11 bases not matched to a gene.

A note on this clone: Other DNA sequences in this specimen translate into the identical CDR3. The rearrangement joins TRBV6-6 to TRBJ2-2; D is unclear. V was shortened by 5 bases and J by 1 base, with 5 bases between the two germline ends. CDR1 is MNHNY and CDR2 is SVGAGI in the germline V gene (reference sequence). This CDR3 is built from 13 residues. CDR3 residues: CASSDLNTGELFF. The CDR3 DNA sequence: TGTGCCAGCAGTGACCTGAACACCGGGGAGCTGTTTTTT.

The chain uses TRBV27 and TRBJ2-7, with TRBD1 identical over 10 bases. V trimming: 6 bases; J trimming: 6 bases; junction bases outside the gene matches: 29. Germline assignment: CDR1 MNHEY and CDR2 SMNVEV (reference sequence). The CDR3 has 21 amino acids. The CDR3: CASSLLTGTGVRGDLSGEQYF. CDR3 DNA sequence: TGTGCCAGCAGCCTACTAACCGGGACAGGGGTGAGGGGGGACCTTTCGGGCGAGCAGTACTTC.

Details on this clone: This specimen includes other DNA sequences encoding the same CDR3. The genes are TRBV6-5 and TRBJ2-7, with 12 nucleotides matching TRBD1. The CDR3 has 15 residues. The junction had 1 base not matched to a gene; V was cut back by 0 bases and J by 4 bases. Germline CDR1 is MNHEY and CDR2 is SVGAGI. The CDR3 sequence: CASSYSGQGAYEQYF. The DNA of the CDR3 is TGTGCCAGCAGTTACTCGGGACAGGGGGCTTACGAGCAGTACTTC.

The chain uses TRBV11-2 and TRBJ2-7; D is unclear. Germline CDR1 reads SGHAT; CDR2 reads FQNNGV. V lost 5 bases and J lost 5, with 13 bases in between. The length of the CDR3 is 13 residues. The CDR3 sequence: CASSTGPSDEQYF. CDR3 DNA: TGTGCCAGCAGCACGGGCCCCTCTGACGAGCAGTACTTC.

J is TRBJ1-4 and V is TRBV28, with 7 bases matching TRBD1. The CDR3 consists of 14 residues. The V gene's germline CDR1 is MDHEN and CDR2 SYDVKM. With V trimmed by 8 bases and J by 5 bases, 8 bases remained unmatched. The CDR3 nucleotides are TGTGCCAGCTGGGGGGGACAGACGAATGAAAAACTGTTTTTT. Translating gives CASWGGQTNEKLFF.

The chain carries TRBV6-5 and TRBJ2-2; D gene ambiguous. Germline V gene data show CDR1 as MNHEY and CDR2 as SVGAGI. V lost 4 bases and J 1 base, leaving 10 bases between the germline ends. The CDR3 runs to 15 residues. CDR3 nucleotides: TGTGCCAGCAGTTTTGTCAAGGGGAACACCGGGGAGCTGTTTTTT. It encodes CASSFVKGNTGELFF.

A note on this clone: The sample has other DNA sequences that encode this CDR3 too. J is TRBJ2-7 and V is TRBV6-5; 8 nucleotides line up with TRBD2. The V segment lost 6 bases and the J segment 2 bases; nucleotides outside the gene matches: 9. The CDR3 contains 15 residues. Germline V gene lookup returns CDR1 MNHEY and CDR2 SVGAGI. The CDR3 protein is CASSYGLAGTYEQYF. The DNA of the CDR3 is TGTGCCAGCAGCTACGGGCTAGCGGGTACCTACGAGCAGTACTTC.

This clone has only a few counts. The chain combines TRBV7-9 with TRBJ1-1; unclear D gene. This CDR3 region has 10 residues. The ends were cut back, 6 bases at V and 8 bases at J, with 7 bases in the middle. Germline V lookup: CDR1 SEHNR, CDR2 FQNEAQ (reference sequence). CDR3 coding DNA: TGTGCCAGCAGGGTGGAGGAAGCTTTCTTT. Protein product: CASRVEEAFF.